The 5 T cell receptor beta chains below all came from one sample that was sequenced in a study of blood T cells in healthy people across ages. Using a J-beta primer mix together with a sample-barcoded 5' primer, a second PCR was run for roughly 6 to 12 cycles. MiXCR, run by TCRdb on the 5' RACE reads, gives a single entry per CDR3 protein. This table has about 800,000 distinct CDR3 sequences, roughly 64% appearing once. The specimen was blood. The receptors derive from a man younger than 40 in good health.

This chain joins TRBV15 and TRBJ2-3; D is unclear. This CDR3 has 14 residues. V dropped 4 bases and J dropped 2 bases, with 10 bases sitting between them. Germline values: CDR1 LNHNV, CDR2 YYDKDF (reference sequence). CDR3 DNA sequence: TGTGCCACCAGCAATCTGGCTGACACAGATACGCAGTATTTT. This translates into CATSNLADTDTQYF.

This clonotype was observed once. The rearrangement links TRBV12-3 or TRBV12-4 to TRBJ2-1; D is unclear. This CDR3 is built from 13 residues. V lost 0 bases and J 9 bases, leaving 9 bases between the germline ends. CDR3 sequence (DNA): TGTGCCAGCAGTTTAGCGGAACTCAGTGAGCAGTTCTTC. This translates into CASSLAELSEQFF.

The chain has TRBV5-1 and TRBJ2-1, with a possible D match to TRBD1 (8 bases). CDR3 size: 15 residues. The V gene's germline CDR1 is SGHRS and CDR2 YFSETQ. Between the trimmed V and J ends, which lost 3 bases and 7 bases, there was a span of 17 bases. The CDR3 sequence is CASSSTGGESNEQFF. For the CDR3, the DNA is TGCGCCAGCAGCTCCACAGGGGGGGAGTCTAATGAGCAGTTCTTC.

This clonotype was detected only a few times. The V and J genes are TRBV6-6 and TRBJ2-7; no definite D call. The J call may be wrong; the DNA end is better matched by TRBJ2-5. Looked up from germline, CDR1 is MNHNY and CDR2 is SVGAGI (reference sequence). The CDR3 runs 13 residues. The CDR3 coding sequence is TGTGCCAGCAGAGACACGGTTTGGGAGACCCAGTACTTC. Protein: CASRDTVWETQYF.

This clonotype was seen many times. The chain links TRBV29-1 to TRBJ2-3; D ambiguous. V was pared by 2 bases and J by 5 bases, with 14 bases between. This CDR3 contains 14 residues. Germline values: CDR1 SQVTM, CDR2 ANQGSEA. CDR3 in amino acids: CSVEPGSVGDTQYF. DNA of the CDR3: TGCAGCGTTGAACCTGGATCAGTGGGAGATACGCAGTATTTT.